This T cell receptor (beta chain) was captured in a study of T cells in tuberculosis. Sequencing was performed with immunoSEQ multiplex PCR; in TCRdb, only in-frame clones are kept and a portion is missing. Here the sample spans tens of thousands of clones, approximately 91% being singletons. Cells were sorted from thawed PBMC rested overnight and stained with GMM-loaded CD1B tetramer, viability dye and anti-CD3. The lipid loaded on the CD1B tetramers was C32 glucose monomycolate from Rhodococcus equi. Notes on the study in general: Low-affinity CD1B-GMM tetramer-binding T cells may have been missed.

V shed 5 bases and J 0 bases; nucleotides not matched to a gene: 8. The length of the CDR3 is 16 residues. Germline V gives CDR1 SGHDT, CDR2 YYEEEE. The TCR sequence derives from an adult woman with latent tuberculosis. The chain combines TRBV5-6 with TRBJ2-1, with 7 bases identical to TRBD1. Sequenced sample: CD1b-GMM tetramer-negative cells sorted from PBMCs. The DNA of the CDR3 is TGTGCCAGCAGGTCACAGGGGATCGACTCCTACAATGAGCAGTTCTTC. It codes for CASRSQGIDSYNEQFF. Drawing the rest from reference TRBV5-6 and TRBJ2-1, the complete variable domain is DAGVTQSPTHLIKTRGQQVTLRCSPKSGHDTVSWYQQALGQGPQFIFQYYEEEERQRGNFPDRFSGHQFPNYSSELNVNALLLGDSALYLCASRSQGIDSYNEQFFGPGTRLTVL.